This TCR beta chain was recovered during a study of blood T cells in healthy people across ages. Study-level findings and limits: Without sorted subsets, naive and antigen-experienced compartments could not be conclusively compared. Underestimates were what the diversity estimates from one million T cells were considered to be. CMV status of donors was unknown, possibly confounding expanded clonotype changes.

This clonotype was detected only a few times. Its antigen is as yet unknown. V was cut by 6 bases and J by 0 bases, with 11 bases left in between. Germline V gene sequence: CDR1 MNHEY, CDR2 SVGEGT. CDR3 length equals 14 residues. A sample-barcoded 5' primer and a J-beta primer mix were used in a second PCR of about 7 to 11 cycles. TCRdb passed the 5' RACE reads through MiXCR, listing each CDR3 protein once. The top ten clones hold around 21% of a sample with over 950,000 distinct CDR3 sequences, 45% to 60% of them seen once. The sequenced sample consisted of blood. This receptor was obtained from an older woman in good health. This sequence joins TRBV6-2 or TRBV6-3 and TRBJ1-1; D not resolved. CDR3 DNA: TGTGCCAGCAGGCCACCACGGGTGAACACTGAAGCTTTCTTT. It specifies CASRPPRVNTEAFF.